These 4 T cell receptor delta chains were all obtained from the same sample, sequenced in a study of γδ T cells in repeated Plasmodium falciparum infection. Gammadelta T cells were flow-sorted from PBMC into Vgamma9/Vdelta2+ and Vdelta2-negative populations for bulk analysis. TCRdb made new clone calls on the multiplex PCR reads using CATT. The sample lists over 45,000 delta-chain clones, 1.6% occurring once. Sequencing input: gamma-delta T cells from blood. Every receptor here comes from a pool of human donors (malaria-infected and uninfected, not separated).

As regards this clone: The TCRdb protein comes from a much larger clone and disagrees with this DNA's translation at residue 15, likely due to a read error; the protein given here is derived from the DNA. This sequence joins TRDV1 and TRDJ1; 7 bases map to TRDD3. TCRdb is silent on the J gene; assignment here came from matching the DNA to germline. After removal of 4 bases from V and 3 bases from J, the junction contained 23 bases not matched to a gene. The CDR3 is made up of 20 amino acids. Germline-derived CDR1 and CDR2 are TSWWSYY and QGS. CDR3 sequence: CALGGRDVRVLGMYADKLIF. The CDR3 region has the DNA TGTGCTCTTGGGGGCCGGGATGTCCGGGTACTGGGGATGTACGCCGATAAACTCATCTTT.

Note on this clone: A far larger clone is off by one base, so a read error is likely. This sample also contains other DNA sequences that code for the same CDR3. This chain links TRDV1 with TRDJ1; 8 nucleotides line up with TRDD3. TCRdb supplies no J gene; here it was assigned by aligning the nucleotide sequence to germline. The CDR3 loop spans 21 amino acids. With V trimmed by 3 bases and J by 1 base, 22 bases remained unmatched. Germline CDR1 TSWWSYY, CDR2 QGS. DNA of the CDR3: TGTGCTCTTGGGGAGCGGGAATCAGGCACTGGGGGCCAACCTTGCACCGATAAACTCATCTTT. Encoded protein: CALGERESGTGGQPCTDKLIF.

This clone was detected ten times or more. This chain uses TRDV2 with TRDJ3; 11 nucleotides line up with TRDD3. The J gene, left out of TCRdb, was set here by checking the DNA against germline. Losses at the gene ends were 1 base for V and 1 base for J; bases not matched to a gene: 2. Germline V gene sequence: CDR1 GEAIGNYY, CDR2 EKD. CDR3 size: 18 residues. The CDR3 region is CACDTLGDTSWDTRQMFF. CDR3 sequence (DNA): TGTGCCTGTGACACGCTGGGGGATACATCCTGGGACACCCGACAGATGTTTTTC.

This clone showed up just a few times. The amino acid sequence in TCRdb belongs to a much larger clone and departs from this DNA's translation at residue 18, likely a sequencing read error; the sequence shown is translated from the DNA. CDR3 in amino acids: CACVRLPEHKGDTGYTDRLIF. CDR3 bases: TGTGCCTGTGTGAGGTTACCGGAACACAAGGGGGATACGGGGTACACCGATAGACTCATCTTT. The genes are TRDV2 and TRDJ1; 10 nucleotides line up with TRDD3. Assignment of the J gene here rests on matching the DNA to germline, because TCRdb gives none. Germline assignment: CDR1 GEAIGNYY and CDR2 EKD. The CDR3 loop spans 21 amino acids.